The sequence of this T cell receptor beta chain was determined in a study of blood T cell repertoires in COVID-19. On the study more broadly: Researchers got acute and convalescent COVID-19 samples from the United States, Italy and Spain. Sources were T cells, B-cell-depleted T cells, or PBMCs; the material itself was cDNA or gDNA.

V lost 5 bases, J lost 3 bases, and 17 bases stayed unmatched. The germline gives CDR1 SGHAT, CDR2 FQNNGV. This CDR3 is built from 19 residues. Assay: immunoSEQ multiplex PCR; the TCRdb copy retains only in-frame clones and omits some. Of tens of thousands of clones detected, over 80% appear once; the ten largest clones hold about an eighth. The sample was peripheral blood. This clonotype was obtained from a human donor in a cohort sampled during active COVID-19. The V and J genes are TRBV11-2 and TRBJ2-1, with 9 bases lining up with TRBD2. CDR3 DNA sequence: TGTGCCAGCAGCCCCGGATTCGGCCCGGGACTAGCATACTACAATGAGCAGTTCTTC. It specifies CASSPGFGPGLAYYNEQFF.